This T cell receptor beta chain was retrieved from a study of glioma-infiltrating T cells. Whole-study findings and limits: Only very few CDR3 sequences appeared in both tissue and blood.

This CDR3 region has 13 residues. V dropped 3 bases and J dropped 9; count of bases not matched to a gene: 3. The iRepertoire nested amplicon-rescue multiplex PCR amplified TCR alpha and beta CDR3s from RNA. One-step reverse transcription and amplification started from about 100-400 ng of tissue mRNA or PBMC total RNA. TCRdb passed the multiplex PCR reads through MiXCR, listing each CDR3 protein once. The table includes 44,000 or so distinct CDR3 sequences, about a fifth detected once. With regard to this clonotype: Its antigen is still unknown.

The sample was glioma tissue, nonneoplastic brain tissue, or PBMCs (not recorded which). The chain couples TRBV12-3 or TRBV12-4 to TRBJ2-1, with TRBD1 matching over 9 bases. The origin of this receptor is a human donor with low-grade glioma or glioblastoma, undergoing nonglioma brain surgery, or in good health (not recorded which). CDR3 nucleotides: TGTGCCAGCAGTTTGGGGACAGGGAGTGAGCAGTTCTTC. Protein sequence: CASSLGTGSEQFF.